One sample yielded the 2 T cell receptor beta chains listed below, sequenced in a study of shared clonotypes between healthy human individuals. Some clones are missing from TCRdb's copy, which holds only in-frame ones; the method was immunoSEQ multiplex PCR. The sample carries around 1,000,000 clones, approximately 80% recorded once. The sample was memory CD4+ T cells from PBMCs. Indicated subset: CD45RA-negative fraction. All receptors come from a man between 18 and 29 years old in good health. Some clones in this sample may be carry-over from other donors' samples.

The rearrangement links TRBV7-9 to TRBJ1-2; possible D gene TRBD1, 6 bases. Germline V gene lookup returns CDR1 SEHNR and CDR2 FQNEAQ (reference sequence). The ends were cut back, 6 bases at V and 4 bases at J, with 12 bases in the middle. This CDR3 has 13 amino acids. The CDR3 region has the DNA TGTGCCAGCAGTCAGGGGCTAGGCTATGGCTACACCTTC. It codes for CASSQGLGYGYTF.

The DNA of the CDR3 is TGTGCCAGCAGCTTACAACAGGGGCGCCCCGGAAACACCATATATTTT. Residues: CASSLQQGRPGNTIYF. J is TRBJ1-3 and V is TRBV11-2, with TRBD1 matching 7 bases. With 2 bases clipped from V and 4 bases from J, the junction kept 8 bases outside the gene matches. Germline loops: CDR1 SGHAT, CDR2 FQNNGV. CDR3 length equals 16 residues.